Detailed here is one TCR beta chain. Its antigen is as yet unknown. A quantitative 5'-RACE method, one with molecular barcodes, was used to make TCR beta libraries. Each CDR3 protein is one row after TCRdb ran MiXCR on the 5' RACE reads. The sample records a few hundred thousand distinct CDR3 sequences, around 20% being singletons. These data belong to a study of CD8 T cells in ankylosing spondylitis. Study-wide points: Within matched ankylosing spondylitis synovial fluid, disease-linked clones were reportedly significantly enriched. Ankylosing spondylitis blood appeared to carry a characteristic TCR beta motif of roughly eight highly homologous variants.

Looked up from germline, CDR1 is MDHEN and CDR2 is SYDVKM. Deletions cut 3 bases from V and 2 bases from J, with 10 bases between. The CDR3 is made up of 14 amino acids. The chain joins TRBV28 to TRBJ1-2, with D unresolved. The TCR was taken from a male donor with ankylosing spondylitis. The sample consisted of blood, either unsorted or a sorted T cell fraction (not recorded which). The CDR3 DNA reads as TGTGCCAGCAGTTTTGTGGGAAACAACTATGGCTACACCTTC. Translation gives CASSFVGNNYGYTF.